This TCR beta chain stems from a study of T cells in Graves' hyperthyroidism and ophthalmopathy (dated by TCRdb to between 2019 and 2020). About the investigation overall: Peripheral blood samples were taken at initial diagnosis, before any treatment was given. In about six Graves' hyperthyroidism patients, the study also compared T-cell repertoires from thyroid tissue with T-cell repertoires from blood. After blood sampling, hyperthyroidism patients were treated with methimazole at a starting dose of 30 mg daily, and ophthalmopathy patients were treated with high-dose intravenous methylprednisolone. For training and testing, the approximately 97 patients in the discovery cohort were randomly divided in a 7:3 ratio. A discovery cohort of around 100 patients, 43 with Graves' ophthalmopathy and about 60 with stable Graves' hyperthyroidism, was used to find distinguishing TCR V-J signatures. TCR Vbeta CDR3 sequencing of 140 or so peripheral blood samples (under 45 ophthalmopathy, 75 to 85 hyperthyroidism and approximately 17 progressor patients) is reported in the paper. An independent validation cohort of around 19 hyperthyroidism patients and some 15 patients who later progressed to ophthalmopathy tested prospective prediction of ophthalmopathy. General conclusions and limits of the study: In validation, the model predicted progression to ophthalmopathy with over 65% sensitivity and less than 75% specificity, a median of about 6.7 months before onset. No statistical method was used to fix the sample size in advance, and group allocation was not hidden from the investigators. Most expanded thyroid clonotypes (frequency above 0.001) were also detected in blood, a finding suggesting that blood repertoires may reflect thyroid immune responses. Ophthalmopathy was separated from stable hyperthyroidism by a 13 V-J signature model, with roughly 88% sensitivity and just over 81% specificity obtained in cross-validation and 80%/75% obtained in testing.

This clonotype was recorded at least ten times. Its antigen is unknown. It has no much larger one-base neighbor in the sample; base qualities were not kept. TCR beta CDR3 regions were amplified from RNA transcripts. The TCR CDR3 was subjected to a first round of RT-PCR using the HTBI primer set and the Qiagen OneStep RT-PCR kit. A second multiplex PCR round built the libraries, followed by size selection and purification. Paired-end sequencing of the libraries was performed with 100 bp reads on an Illumina HiSeq2000. The published analysis was carried out like this. Raw data were processed with SOAPnuke, discarding reads with adapters, uncalled bases, mean Phred below 15, or no exact constant-primer or identifier match. High-quality paired reads were merged using COPE v1.2.5, and each unique nucleotide sequence was defined as a clonotype. Clonotypes were aligned to IMGT TRBV, TRBD and TRBJ reference segments using MiTCR v1.1. The analysis included only V-J combinations with a frequency above 0.0001, which together covered 99.2% of the repertoires. The TCS score was defined as the ratio of F50 (clonal expansion) to E x V (chaos), calculated using BLOSUM62-based TCRdist between CDR3 peptides within each V-J. Welch's t-statistics and random forest reduced several hundred V-J features to around 14, which were used in a naive Bayes classifier (R e1071). The public reads were run again by TCRdb, first through fastp at Q25 and then through MiXCR, and only productive beta chains were kept. Entries that share a CDR3 protein sequence are merged under the most common genes and DNA. TCRdb's processing, not the authors', yielded these V and J calls. In all, the sample holds some 360,000 distinct CDR3 sequences, and about 15% of those were seen once. The ten most abundant clones make up approximately 10% of the sample.

A patient counted as having stable Graves' hyperthyroidism if no progression to ophthalmopathy occurred over 18 months of follow-up. Hyperthyroidism patients were newly diagnosed, had a disease duration of under 2 months, and were aged 18 to 65 years. Patients with uncontrolled infections, other autoimmune diseases, pregnancy or lactation were excluded. Diagnoses were established on the basis of clinical symptoms, serum thyroxine and TRAb, thyroid ultrasound, and orbital computed tomography. Ficoll-Paque density gradient centrifugation was used to isolate PBMCs from around 9.1 ml of fresh peripheral blood. Trizol reagent was used to extract total RNA, and RNA quality was then checked on an Agilent 2100 Bioanalyzer. V gives up 6 bases and J gives up 10 bases, and the segment between their germline ends measures 19 bases. From cysteine to phenylalanine, the CDR3 is 13 amino acids long. Only the CDR3 region is kept as DNA, spanning 39 bases read in frame from base 1. The germline V gene (reference sequence) specifies DFQATT as CDR1 and SNEGSKA as CDR2.

This TCR came from a woman aged 60 to 75 with Graves' hyperthyroidism. The sequence links TRBV20-1 to TRBJ2-1; there is no confident call for the D gene. Sequenced: blood. The CDR3 here reads CSARRPNLDEQFF. The sequenced DNA is TGCAGTGCAAGGAGACCCAACTTGGACGAGCAGTTCTTC.